This T cell receptor (beta chain) is drawn from a study of shared clonotypes between healthy human individuals. The wider study: The donor group consisted of two women and three men, aged 18 to 49.

The table lists this clone with many counts. Looked up from germline, CDR1 is MNHEY and CDR2 is SVGAGI. V was cut by 10 bases and J by 6 bases, with 18 bases left in between. This CDR3 has 13 residues. Some clones are missing from TCRdb's copy, which holds only in-frame ones; the method was immunoSEQ multiplex PCR. The sample yields approximately 500,000 clones, over 60% seen once. The V and J genes are TRBV6-5 and TRBJ1-1; no clear D gene. The source is a woman between 40 and 50 years old in good health. Some clones in this sample may be carry-over from other donors' samples. The sample was PBMCs. CDR3 coding DNA: TGTGCCACGGTCAGGAATATCCCTCCTGAAGCTTTCTTT. Translation: CATVRNIPPEAFF.